Shown below are 5 T cell receptor beta chains from a single sample sequenced in a study of early stage breast cancer tumors. TCRdb's copy holds only in-frame clones and misses some; the assay was immunoSEQ multiplex PCR. The sample contains some 28,000 clones, about three fifths of which appear only once. The sample was breast tumor tissue. These receptors all come from a person aged 50-59 years with breast cancer.

The chain has TRBV27 and TRBJ2-6; TRBD2 is a possible D gene (6 bases). CDR1 is MNHEY, CDR2 SMNVEV, per germline (reference sequence). Trimming removed 7 bases from V and 1 base from J, with 11 bases in between. CDR3 length: 15 amino acids. The chain's CDR3 is CASMFAGSGANVLTF. CDR3 in DNA: TGTGCCAGCATGTTTGCGGGGTCTGGGGCCAACGTCCTGACTTTC.

In its sample, this clone was seen a few times. The chain joins TRBV7-2 to TRBJ2-2; D is perhaps TRBD2 (5 bases). Between the trimmed V and J ends, which lost 3 bases and 6 bases, there was a span of 14 bases. CDR1 SGHTA and CDR2 FQGNSA come from the germline V gene. The CDR3 length is 15 residues. The DNA of the CDR3 is TGTGCCAGCAGCTTCTCAACCCTCGGGGCCGGGGAGCTGTTTTTT. Protein sequence: CASSFSTLGAGELFF.

The chain joins TRBV29-1 to TRBJ2-3, with unresolved D. CDR1 and CDR2 (germline): SQVTM, ANQGSEA. This CDR3 has 12 residues. V was trimmed by 3 bases and J by 9 bases, leaving 13 bases between them. CDR3 DNA sequence: TGCAGCGTTGAGTTTGAAGCGAGAACGCAGTATTTT. It specifies CSVEFEARTQYF.

The chain couples TRBV19 to TRBJ2-7; D remains ambiguous. Germline lookup yields CDR1 LNHDA and CDR2 SQIVND (reference sequence). The CDR3 runs to 14 residues. Trimming took off 4 bases at V and 2 bases at J, with 12 bases between the two ends. CDR3 nucleotide sequence: TGTGCCAGTAGTAGAGCGCAGAATCCCTACGAGCAGTACTTC. Protein: CASSRAQNPYEQYF.

The CDR3 spells CASSARTSGKWETQYF. The CDR3 DNA reads as TGCGCCAGCAGTGCCCGGACTAGCGGGAAATGGGAGACCCAGTACTTC. The chain links TRBV10-1 to TRBJ2-5; TRBD2 matches at 12 bases. Germline V gives CDR1 WNHNN, CDR2 SYGVQD (reference sequence). The J segment lost 5 bases and the V segment lost 4 bases, leaving 8 bases of the junction unmatched. The CDR3 sequence is 16 residues long.